The entry that follows covers one TCR beta chain sequence. Its specificity is not known. The table came from immunoSEQ multiplex PCR; TCRdb's copy has only in-frame clones and leaves some out. Here the sample spans about 82,000 clones, approximately 86% being singletons. These data come from a study of siplizumab effects on memory and regulatory T cells. Study-wide results and limits: The study found naive T cells seemingly more diverse than memory cells and seemingly major alloresponse contributors. Naive or memory phenotype assignment was not possible for roughly 75-97% of proliferating CD4+ or CD8+ clones. With siplizumab, cumulative frequency of CD4+ memory-derived alloreactive sequences dropped significantly.

The V end was cut by 4 bases, the J end by 0 bases, with 12 bases between. The CDR3 is 15 amino acids. CDR1 and CDR2 from the germline V gene are SGHNT and YYREEE (reference sequence). The clonotype originates from a human donor in good health. Sequenced material: Tregs sorted from blood. The V gene is TRBV5-4, the J gene TRBJ2-3; D tentatively reads TRBD1 or TRBD2 (6 bases each). CDR3 nucleotides: TGTGCCAGCAGCCCGCTAGGGGGGAGCACAGATACGCAGTATTTT. Translation: CASSPLGGSTDTQYF.